What follows are 26 T cell receptor beta chains derived from one specimen sequenced in a study of tissue T cells after allogeneic stem cell transplantation. Produced via immunoSEQ multiplex PCR; TCRdb's table is partial and in-frame only. The top ten clones hold about 10% of a sample with approximately 5,700 clones, approximately 56% of them seen once. Sample time point: mouse harvest day 7 after allogeneic transplant. Each mouse received 10^7 T-cell-depleted marrow cells plus 10^6 splenic CD5+ T cells by tail vein. Sequenced material: gut tissue. These receptors all stem from a female BALB/c mouse given C57BL/6 T cells with graft-versus-host disease after an allogeneic hematopoietic cell transplant.

Turning to this clone: The gene names given are mouse names. The CDR3 extends 1 residue past the end of the read, so its final part is completed from the germline J gene. The gene calls are TRBV16 and TRBJ2-4; 9 nucleotides line up with TRBD2. The CDR3 extends over 14 amino acids. The ends lost 0 bases at V and 5 bases at J; junction bases unmatched: 0. The germline gives CDR1 SGHSA, CDR2 FRNQAP. The sequenced CDR3 bases are TGTGCAAGCAGCTTAGAGACTGGGGGAAACACCTTGTAC. It is translated as CASSLETGGNTLY. The full CDR3 reads CASSLETGGNTLYF.

Regarding this clone: Genes and germline are mouse. The read terminates 1 residue ahead of where the CDR3 ends, so the germline J gene completes it. The genes are TRBV3 and TRBJ2-3; TRBD2 agrees at 12 bases. Germline-derived CDR1 and CDR2 are SNHLY and FYNGKV (reference sequence). J was trimmed by 3 bases and V by 5 bases; bases with no gene match: 0. CDR3 size: 14 residues. CDR3 DNA, as far as it was read: TGTGCCAGCAGCGACTGGGGGGGCGCAGAAACGCTGTAT. Its protein is CASSDWGGAETLY. The CDR3 as a whole reads CASSDWGGAETLYF.

About this clone itself: The genes and germline here are from mouse. The read terminates 1 residue before the CDR3 end, so the remaining end is supplied by the germline J gene. This sequence joins TRBV13-2 and TRBJ2-7; D gene uncertain. This CDR3 comprises 11 residues. Germline loops: CDR1 NNHNN, CDR2 SYGAGS (reference sequence). The ends were cut back, 2 bases at V and 4 bases at J, with 4 bases in the middle. The CDR3: CASGDWYEQYF. CDR3 bases read: TGTGCCAGCGGTGACTGGTATGAACAGTAC.

This clone was detected a few times. Gene names and germline match the mouse. The read halts 1 residue ahead of the CDR3 end, with the missing end drawn from the germline J gene. This rearrangement joins TRBV3 to TRBJ1-6; no clear D gene. TRBJ1-6 is marked as an open reading frame, function uncertain. Germline CDR1 and CDR2: SNHLY and FYNGKV (reference sequence). The CDR3 contains 14 residues. V was trimmed by 1 base and J by 10 bases, leaving 11 bases between them. The CDR3 region is CASSLDRGGSPLYF. The sequenced part of the CDR3 DNA is TGTGCCAGCAGCTTAGACAGAGGAGGGTCGCCCCTCTAC.

As for this clone: The gene names given are mouse names. The read falls 1 residue short of the CDR3 end, and the missing part is taken from the germline J gene. The chain recombines TRBV26 with TRBJ2-7; D could derive from TRBD1 or TRBD2 (5 bases each). From germline, CDR1 is KGHPV and CDR2 FQNQEV (reference sequence). The CDR3 sequence is 13 residues long. The V and J ends lost 8 bases and 4 bases respectively, with 15 bases between them. CDR3 amino acids: CASARDGKYEQYF. The sequenced part of the CDR3 DNA is TGTGCCAGCGCGCGGGACGGAAAATATGAACAGTAC.

Worth noting for this clone: Gene names and germline refer to mouse. Sequencing ends 1 residue short of the CDR3 end; the germline J gene provides the rest. J is TRBJ2-1 and V is TRBV19; 8 bases are a match to TRBD1. The ends lost 4 bases at V and 3 bases at J; junction bases unmatched: 6. The CDR3 is made up of 15 amino acids. The germline CDR1 and CDR2 sequences are FNHDT and SITEND (reference sequence). CDR3 in amino acids: CASSSDRGVYAEQFF. The covered CDR3 bases are TGTGCCAGCAGTTCTGACAGGGGTGTCTATGCTGAGCAGTTC.

With regard to this clone: Gene names denote mouse genes. The read finishes 1 residue shy of the CDR3 end, and the germline J gene is used to complete it. The chain links TRBV13-1 to TRBJ2-1, with unresolved D. V gave up 4 bases and J gave up 0 bases, with 5 bases separating them. Germline V lookup: CDR1 NSHNY, CDR2 SYGAGN. This CDR3 is built from 13 residues. CDR3 bases read: TGTGCCAGCAGTCATTATAACTATGCTGAGCAGTTC. This codes for CASSHYNYAEQF. The CDR3, in full, reads CASSHYNYAEQFF.

This clone is deemed medium-sized (0.01 to 0.1%). Gene names and germline match the mouse. The observed sequence ends 1 residue before the CDR3 terminus, with the missing tail filled in from the germline J gene. The gene calls are TRBV3 and TRBJ2-7; 9 bases are shared with TRBD2. V gave up 5 bases and J gave up 0 bases; unmatched junction bases: 5. From germline, CDR1 is SNHLY and CDR2 FYNGKV (reference sequence). The CDR3 runs to 15 residues. Partial CDR3 DNA: TGTGCCAGCAGCCCGGACTGGGGTAGCTCCTATGAACAGTAC. This gives the protein CASSPDWGSSYEQY. The complete CDR3 sequence is CASSPDWGSSYEQYF.

By frequency in the sample, this clone is hyperexpanded. Mouse germline and gene names are used. The read ends 1 residue early relative to the CDR3; the germline J gene fills the gap. The chain recombines TRBV13-1 with TRBJ2-7; 8 nucleotides line up with TRBD2. Per the germline V gene, CDR1 is NSHNY and CDR2 is SYGAGN. The CDR3 covers 11 residues. V dropped 7 bases and J dropped 7; count of bases not matched to a gene: 4. CDR3 DNA (partial): TGTGCCAGCCGGGGGGGCGGGGAACAGTAC. Translating it yields CASRGGGEQY. In full, the CDR3 reads CASRGGGEQYF.

A word on this clone: Gene names follow the mouse nomenclature. Sequencing ends 1 residue short of the CDR3 end; the germline J gene provides the rest. The chain is built from TRBV3 and TRBJ2-7, with D possibly TRBD2 on 7 matching bases. The CDR3 is made up of 11 amino acids. V was cut by 5 bases and J by 6 bases, with 8 bases left in between. The germline gives CDR1 SNHLY, CDR2 FYNGKV (reference sequence). Partial CDR3 DNA: TGTGCCAGCAGCGGGGGGCGTGAACAGTAC. Translated: CASSGGREQY. The whole CDR3 protein reads CASSGGREQYF.

In this sample, this clone turned up a few times. The gene names here belong to mouse. The sequence runs out 1 residue before the end of the CDR3; the remainder is reconstructed from the germline J gene. The J gene is TRBJ1-4, the V gene TRBV3; the match to TRBD1 covers 9 bases. V was pared by 5 bases and J by 7 bases, with 8 bases of the junction left unmatched. The CDR3 is 15 residues long. CDR1 is SNHLY, CDR2 FYNGKV, per germline (reference sequence). The CDR3 DNA, read in part, is TGTGCCAGCAGCGGATTGACAGGGGGAGGCGAAAGATTATTT. Its protein is CASSGLTGGGERLF. Given in full, the CDR3 is CASSGLTGGGERLFF.

About this clone: Gene names follow the mouse nomenclature. The part of the CDR3 DNA that was read is TGTGCTAGCAGTTTTGGGACTGGGTTCACCTTGTAC. This codes for CASSFGTGFTLY. Given in full, the CDR3 is CASSFGTGFTLYF. This chain joins TRBV29 and TRBJ2-4; 9 bases match TRBD2. The read terminates 1 residue ahead of where the CDR3 ends, so the germline J gene completes it. Germline CDR1 MSHET, CDR2 SYDVDS. CDR3 length: 13 residues. With 3 bases clipped from V and 8 bases from J, the junction kept 3 bases outside the gene matches.

Comment on this clone: Mouse gene names and germline throughout. Coverage ceases 1 residue before the CDR3 finishes, and the germline J gene fills in the end. The V call is TRBV20, the J call TRBJ1-6; D is undetermined. TRBJ1-6 falls under the ORF class, with uncertain function. Germline lookup yields CDR1 GFQATS and CDR2 STVNSAI. V was trimmed by 1 base and J by 10 bases, leaving 8 bases between them. This CDR3 contains 12 residues. CDR3 DNA, as far as it was read: TGTGGTGCTAGGGGGGGTGGGTCGCCCCTCTAC. This gives the protein CGARGGGSPLY. The entire CDR3 protein is CGARGGGSPLYF.

Worth noting for this clone: All gene names here are mouse names. This chain's CDR3 is CASSGVSYNSPLYF. The part of the CDR3 DNA that was read is TGTGCCAGCAGTGGGGTTTCCTATAATTCGCCCCTCTAC. The chain carries TRBV26 and TRBJ1-6; D unresolved. The observed sequence ends 1 residue before the CDR3 terminus, with the missing tail filled in from the germline J gene. TRBJ1-6 is recorded as an ORF, its role being uncertain. CDR1 and CDR2 (germline): KGHPV, FQNQEV (reference sequence). The CDR3 length is 14 residues. Trimming cost V 5 bases and J 0 bases, with 5 bases left between them.

Comment on this clone: Here the gene names and germline are mouse. Read coverage stops 1 residue before the CDR3 terminus; the germline J gene supplies the remainder. V and J are TRBV3 and TRBJ2-2; D may be TRBD1 (5 bases). The CDR3 extends over 14 amino acids. The ends were cut back, 6 bases at V and 0 bases at J, with 8 bases in the middle. CDR1 and CDR2 from the germline V gene are SNHLY and FYNGKV (reference sequence). CDR3 loop: CASRLTANTGQLYF. The CDR3 DNA, read in part, is TGTGCCAGCAGGTTGACAGCAAACACCGGGCAGCTCTAC.

A word on this clone: Mouse gene names apply. The read ends 1 residue early relative to the CDR3; the germline J gene fills the gap. The rearrangement joins TRBV26 to TRBJ2-1; D is possibly TRBD1 or TRBD2 (5 bases each). The CDR3 sequence is 13 residues long. CDR1 KGHPV and CDR2 FQNQEV come from the germline V gene (reference sequence). The V gene lost 9 bases and the J gene lost 3 bases, with 12 bases spanning the gap. Here the CDR3 reads CASLPGVYAEQFF. The covered CDR3 bases are TGTGCCAGTCTCCCGGGGGTCTATGCTGAGCAGTTC.

As regards this clone: Gene labels here are mouse ones. Read data end 1 residue before the CDR3 end; the end is taken from the germline J gene. The chain combines TRBV3 with TRBJ1-4, with 9 bases aligning to TRBD1. This CDR3 spans 15 amino acids. The germline CDR1 and CDR2 sequences are SNHLY and FYNGKV (reference sequence). J lost 7 bases, V lost 5 bases, and 8 bases had no gene match. The CDR3 bases that were read are TGTGCCAGCAGCCCTGGGACAGGGAGAGGCGAAAGATTATTT. It yields the protein CASSPGTGRGERLF. The complete CDR3 sequence is CASSPGTGRGERLFF.

To note about this clone: The listed genes are named as in mouse. The read finishes 1 residue shy of the CDR3 end, and the germline J gene is used to complete it. The chain carries TRBV13-3 and TRBJ2-1; TRBD2 aligns across 10 bases. Germline CDR1 and CDR2: NNHDY and SYVADS. This CDR3 contains 15 residues. The V gene end was trimmed by 0 bases and the J gene end by 4 bases; junction bases not matched to a gene: 1. Partial CDR3 DNA: TGTGCCAGCAGTGATGCACTGGGGGGGTATGCTGAGCAGTTC. Translation gives CASSDALGGYAEQF. The whole CDR3 sequence is CASSDALGGYAEQFF.

Notes on this clone: Each gene name is a mouse one. The sequenced fragment ends 1 residue before the CDR3 boundary, so the rest is inferred from the germline J gene. The chain links TRBV23 to TRBJ1-1; the table's D call of TRBD1 was not tested on the DNA. Germline V gives CDR1 KGHTA, CDR2 FQNQQP. This CDR3 comprises 15 residues. Incomplete CDR3 DNA: TGCTCCAGCAGTAGGGGACAGGGGGCGCGCACAGAAGTCTTC. Translating it yields CSSSRGQGARTEVF. In full, the CDR3 is CSSSRGQGARTEVFF.

This clone has just a few counts. The genes are named according to mouse. The CDR3 is cut off 1 residue early in the read; its end comes from the germline J gene. The V gene is TRBV13-1, the J gene TRBJ1-6; D not resolved. TRBJ1-6 is labeled an ORF, and its function is uncertain. V lost 2 bases, J lost 5 bases, and 8 bases lay in between. The CDR3 covers 14 residues. Germline CDR1 reads NSHNY; CDR2 reads SYGAGN. The CDR3 DNA, read in part, is TGTGCCAGCAGTGACGGGAATGATAATTCGCCCCTCTAC. Protein: CASSDGNDNSPLY. The whole CDR3 region reads CASSDGNDNSPLYF.

Comments on this clone: The germline and genes are mouse ones. The CDR3 is CASSVDSSGNTLYF. The CDR3 bases that were read are TGTGCCAGCAGTGTCGACAGTTCTGGAAATACGCTCTAT. The gene calls are TRBV26 and TRBJ1-3; a possible D gene is TRBD1 (5 bases). The CDR3 end is not reached by the read, which stops 1 residue before it; the germline J gene fills it in. CDR1 and CDR2 (germline): KGHPV, FQNQEV (reference sequence). The CDR3 extends over 14 amino acids. The germline V and J ends were trimmed by 5 bases and 0 bases, with 8 bases remaining between them.

As regards this clone: Each gene name is a mouse one. The CDR3 goes on 1 residue after the read ends, and that part is filled in from the germline J gene. The V and J genes are TRBV12-2 and TRBJ2-5; TRBD1 matches 7 bases. This CDR3 contains 15 residues. Looked up from germline, CDR1 is SGHLS and CDR2 is HYDKME. The V and J ends lost 0 bases and 5 bases, in that order; junction bases with no gene match: 7. The sequenced CDR3 bases are TGTGCCAGCTCTCTCGAAGGGGGACAGATAGACACCCAGTAC. This codes for CASSLEGGQIDTQY. The whole CDR3 is CASSLEGGQIDTQYF.

A note on this clone: Germline and genes: mouse. The CDR3 extends 1 residue past the end of the read, so its final part is completed from the germline J gene. V is TRBV15 and J is TRBJ2-4; 9 nucleotides match TRBD1. CDR1 SGHND and CDR2 FRSKSL come from the germline V gene. This CDR3 spans 14 amino acids. Germline trimming cut 5 bases from V and 5 bases from J; bases unmatched to any gene: 5. The CDR3 region is CASSRQGVRNTLYF. The sequenced part of the CDR3 DNA is TGTGCCAGCAGTCGACAGGGGGTTCGAAACACCTTGTAC. Full variable domain (outside the CDR3, taken from reference TRBV15 and TRBJ2-4): DAGVTQTPRHEVAEKGQTIILKCEPVSGHNDLFWYRQTKIQGLELLSYFRSKSLMEDGGAFKDRFKAEMLNSSFSTLKIQPTEPKDSAVYLCASSRQGVRNTLYFGAGTRLSVL.

By proportion, this clone is large. Germline and genes here are mouse. The read gets to within 1 residue of the CDR3 end, and the germline J gene fills in the rest. V and J are TRBV5 and TRBJ2-7; D unresolved. CDR3 length: 11 residues. The ends were cut back, 3 bases at V and 7 bases at J, with 7 bases in the middle. Per germline, CDR1 LGHNA and CDR2 YNLKQL (reference sequence). The CDR3 DNA, read in part, is TGTGCCAGCAGCCAGGGTGGGGAACAGTAC. It translates to CASSQGGEQY. The entire CDR3 is CASSQGGEQYF.

This clone was counted only a few times. Mouse gene names and germline throughout. The CDR3 end lies 1 residue beyond the end of the read and is filled in from the germline J gene. The chain has TRBV26 and TRBJ1-4; no clear D gene. The CDR3 has 15 residues. Germline CDR1 KGHPV, CDR2 FQNQEV (reference sequence). Trimming left V 2 bases short and J 1 base short, with 8 bases between. The part of the CDR3 DNA that was read is TGTGCCAGCAGTCTGGTGAGCCCTTCCAACGAAAGATTATTT. Translation: CASSLVSPSNERLF. The entire CDR3 protein reads CASSLVSPSNERLFF. Using reference TRBV26 and TRBJ1-4 for the parts outside the CDR3, the full variable domain is NSKVIQTPRYLVKGQGQKAKMRCIPEKGHPVVFWYQQNKNNEFKFLINFQNQEVLQQIDMTEKRFSAECPSNSPCSLEIQSSEAGDSALYLCASSLVSPSNERLFFGHGTKLSVL.

This clone was observed a single time. Mouse gene names and germline throughout. The read terminates 1 residue before the CDR3 end, so the remaining end is supplied by the germline J gene. The chain joins TRBV2 to TRBJ2-3, with 10 bases fitting TRBD2. The germline gives CDR1 LGHNA, CDR2 YSYQKL. The ends lost 0 bases at V and 6 bases at J; junction bases unmatched: 6. This CDR3 is 16 amino acids long. The CDR3 protein is CASSQDRTGGEETLYF. The covered CDR3 bases are TGTGCCAGCAGCCAAGATCGCACTGGGGGGGAGGAAACGCTGTAT.